Listed here is a single T cell receptor (beta chain). The clone's antigen remains unknown. No much larger clone is present one base from it, and per-base qualities are unavailable. The data originate from a study of T cells in Graves' hyperthyroidism and ophthalmopathy (dated by TCRdb to about 2019). Background on the whole study: Peripheral blood was sampled at the time of initial diagnosis, prior to any treatment. A discovery cohort of roughly 100 patients, 43 with Graves' ophthalmopathy and 55 to 65 with stable Graves' hyperthyroidism, was used to find distinguishing TCR V-J signatures. Prospective prediction of ophthalmopathy was tested in an independent validation cohort of some 20 hyperthyroidism patients and 15 to 17 patients who later progressed to ophthalmopathy. The roughly 100 discovery patients were randomly divided into training and test sets at a 7:3 ratio. The study also compared thyroid tissue and blood T-cell repertoires from several Graves' hyperthyroidism patients. After blood sampling, hyperthyroidism patients were treated with methimazole at a starting dose of 30 mg daily, and ophthalmopathy patients were treated with high-dose intravenous methylprednisolone. TCR Vbeta CDR3 sequencing of fewer than 150 peripheral blood samples (roughly 43 ophthalmopathy, around 80 hyperthyroidism and about 17 progressor patients) is reported in the paper.

Sequences MDHEN (CDR1) and SYDVKM (CDR2) are obtained from the germline V gene. Trimming removed 7 bases from V and 7 bases from J, leaving 8 bases between the germline ends. The CDR3 holds 11 amino acids from the cysteine to the phenylalanine. Just CDR3 DNA is preserved here, 33 bases in frame from base 1. Graves' hyperthyroidism was defined as stable when no progression to ophthalmopathy occurred over 18 months of follow-up. The hyperthyroidism patients were between 18 and 65 years old and newly diagnosed, with a disease duration of less than 2 months. Any patient with an uncontrolled infection, another autoimmune disease, pregnancy or lactation was excluded. Diagnoses were based on clinical symptoms, serum thyroxine and TRAb, thyroid ultrasound and orbital computed tomography. PBMCs were separated from roughly 10 ml of fresh peripheral blood using Ficoll-Paque density gradient centrifugation. Total RNA was extracted with Trizol reagent, and quality was checked on an Agilent 2100 Bioanalyzer.

The TCR beta CDR3 regions were amplified from the RNA transcripts. The TCR CDR3 was subjected to a first round of RT-PCR using the HTBI primer set and the Qiagen OneStep RT-PCR kit. Libraries were constructed in a second round of multiplex PCR, after which size selection and purification were performed. Sequencing of the libraries was done on an Illumina HiSeq2000 using paired-end 100 bp reads. Under the source paper's analysis protocol: SOAPnuke was used to process the raw data, throwing out any read that contained adapters or uncalled bases, had a mean Phred below 15, or lacked an exact constant-primer or identifier match. COPE v1.2.5 was used to merge the high-quality paired reads, and each unique nucleotide sequence was defined as a clonotype. MiTCR v1.1 was used to align clonotypes to the IMGT TRBV, TRBD and TRBJ reference segments. The analysis was restricted to V-J combinations with a frequency above 0.0001, which together covered roughly 99% of the repertoires. The TCS score was defined as the ratio of F50 (clonal expansion) to E x V (chaos), calculated using BLOSUM62-based TCRdist between CDR3 peptides within each V-J. Welch's t-statistics and random forest reduced 450 to 600 V-J features to under 15, which were used in a naive Bayes classifier (R e1071). The public reads were quality trimmed at Q25 with fastp and then assembled into clones with MiXCR by TCRdb, keeping productive beta chains. Rows merge per CDR3 protein into single entries with the most common DNA and genes. The V and J calls, along with clone size, are taken from TCRdb and not from the paper's own processing. The sample contains about 210,000 distinct CDR3 sequences, around 16% of them found a single time. The ten largest clonotypes hold about 45% of the sample.

Overall study results and their limits: In cross-validation, a model built on a 13 V-J signature told ophthalmopathy apart from stable hyperthyroidism with 87.88% sensitivity and roughly 82% specificity, and in testing the same model reached 80%/75%. Blood samples also contained most of the expanded thyroid clonotypes (frequency above 0.001), which suggests that blood repertoires may reflect thyroid immune responses. No statistical method was used to fix the sample size in advance, and group allocation was not hidden from the investigators. In validation, progression to ophthalmopathy was predicted by the model with 70% to 71% sensitivity and 72.22% specificity, a median of roughly six months before onset.

The receptor was isolated from a man in his forties with Graves' hyperthyroidism. Sequences were obtained from blood. The chain was built from TRBV28 and TRBJ2-1; the D gene remains uncertain. The DNA sequence follows: TGTGCCAGCATCGGCAGGAATGAGCAGTTCTTC. This encodes CASIGRNEQFF.